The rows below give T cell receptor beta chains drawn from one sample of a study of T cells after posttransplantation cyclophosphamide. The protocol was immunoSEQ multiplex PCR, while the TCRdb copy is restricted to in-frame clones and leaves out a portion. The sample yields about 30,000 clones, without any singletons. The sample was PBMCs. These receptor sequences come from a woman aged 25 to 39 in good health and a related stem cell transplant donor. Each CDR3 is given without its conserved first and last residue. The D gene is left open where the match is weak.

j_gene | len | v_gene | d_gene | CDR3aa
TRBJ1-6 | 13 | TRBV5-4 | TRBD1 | ASSSGQEHHSPLH
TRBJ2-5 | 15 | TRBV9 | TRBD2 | ASSGARLAGVQETQY
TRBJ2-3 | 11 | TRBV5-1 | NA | ASSGDSPDTQY
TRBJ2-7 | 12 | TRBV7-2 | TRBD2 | ASSSTGGPHEQY
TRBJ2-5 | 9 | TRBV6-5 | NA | ASSGSGTQY
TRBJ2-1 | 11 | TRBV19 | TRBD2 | ASSIRLAGEQF
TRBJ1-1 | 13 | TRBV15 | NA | ATASGGWIDTEAF
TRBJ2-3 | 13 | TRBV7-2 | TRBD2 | ASSIGLAGADTQY
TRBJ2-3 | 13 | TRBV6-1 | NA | ASRTTAISTDTQY
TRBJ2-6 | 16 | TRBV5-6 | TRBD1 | ASSSGTGALSGANVLT
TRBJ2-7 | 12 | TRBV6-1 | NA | ASAQPGLSYEQY
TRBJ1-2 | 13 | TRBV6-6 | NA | ASSYSDRQNYGYT
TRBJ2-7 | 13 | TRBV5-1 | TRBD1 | ASSLGTGLTYEQY
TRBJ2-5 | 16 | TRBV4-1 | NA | ASSQDREADRSRETQY
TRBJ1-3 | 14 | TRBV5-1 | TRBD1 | ASSLDGQGQGNTIY
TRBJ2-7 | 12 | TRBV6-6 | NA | ASRMTGSSYEQY
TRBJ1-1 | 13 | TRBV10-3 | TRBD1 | AISEYTGDTTEAF
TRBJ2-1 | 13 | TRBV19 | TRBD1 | ASSNRQGLFNEQF
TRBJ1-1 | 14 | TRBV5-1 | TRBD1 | ASSENPGQMNTEAF
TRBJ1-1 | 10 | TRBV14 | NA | ASSQDRVLTF
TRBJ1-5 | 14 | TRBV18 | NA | ASSLESGVSNQPQH
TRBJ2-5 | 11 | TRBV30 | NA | AWSGSVQETQY
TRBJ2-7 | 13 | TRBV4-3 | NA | ASSQDGAGSYEQY
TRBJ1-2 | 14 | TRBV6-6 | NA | ASSYSMGRGAGGYT
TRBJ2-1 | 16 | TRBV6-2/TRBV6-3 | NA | ASSYSMGAAYSYNEQF
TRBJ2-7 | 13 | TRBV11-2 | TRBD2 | ASSWFSGGSYEQY
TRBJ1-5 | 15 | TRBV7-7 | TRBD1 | ASSRGQEKYSNQPQH
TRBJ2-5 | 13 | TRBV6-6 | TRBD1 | ASKRRGGIGETQY
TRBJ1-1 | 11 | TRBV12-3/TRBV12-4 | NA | ASRRAGDTEAF
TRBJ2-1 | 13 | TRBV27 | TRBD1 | ASSRGTVGNNEQF
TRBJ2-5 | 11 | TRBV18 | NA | ASSTQGPQTQY
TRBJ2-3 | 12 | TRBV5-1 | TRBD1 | ASSWGTGTDTQY
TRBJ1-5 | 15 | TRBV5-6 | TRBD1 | ASSTPTDRASNQPQH
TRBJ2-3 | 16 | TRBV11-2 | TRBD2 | ASSLALAGGHITDTQY
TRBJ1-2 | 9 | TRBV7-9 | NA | ASSPGHGYT
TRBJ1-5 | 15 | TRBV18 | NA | ASSPGLVGGDGGPQH
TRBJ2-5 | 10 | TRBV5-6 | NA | ASSLAFETQY
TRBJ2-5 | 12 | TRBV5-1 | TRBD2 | ASSVTSGWETQY
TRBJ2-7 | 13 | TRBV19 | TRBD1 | ASSISTGGSYEQY
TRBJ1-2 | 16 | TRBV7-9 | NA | ASSLEVRQYPISYGYT
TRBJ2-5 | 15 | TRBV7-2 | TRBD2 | ASSDLMSGGARETQY
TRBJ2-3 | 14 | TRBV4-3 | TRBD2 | ASSQDSSGGSDTQY
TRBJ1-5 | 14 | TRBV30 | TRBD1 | AWSVPRGYGNQPQH
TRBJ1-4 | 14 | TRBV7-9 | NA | ASSLGVAGTREKLF
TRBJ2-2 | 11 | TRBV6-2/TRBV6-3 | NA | ASSYPPSGELF
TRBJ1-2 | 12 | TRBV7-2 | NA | ASSLDGLNYGYT
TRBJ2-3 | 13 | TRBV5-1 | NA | ASSFRGAATDTQY
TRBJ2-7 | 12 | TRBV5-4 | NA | ASSLQGMRGEQY
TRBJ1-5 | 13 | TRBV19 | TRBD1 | ASSIGTGSDQPQH
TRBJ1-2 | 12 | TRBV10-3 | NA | AISGMGQDYGYT
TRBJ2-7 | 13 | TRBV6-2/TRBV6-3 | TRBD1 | ASSSRDRVGYEQY
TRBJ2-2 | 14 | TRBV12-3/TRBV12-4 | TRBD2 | ASTKSGGVLTGELF
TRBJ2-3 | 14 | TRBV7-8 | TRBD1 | ASSHRLNRGTDTPY
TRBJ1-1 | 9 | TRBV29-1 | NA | SVEGPLEAF
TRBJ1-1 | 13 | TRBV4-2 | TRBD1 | ASSPRQGRGTEAF
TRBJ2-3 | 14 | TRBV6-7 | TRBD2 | ASSYSASGDTDTQY
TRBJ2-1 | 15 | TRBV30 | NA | AWSAPPGHTSYNEQF
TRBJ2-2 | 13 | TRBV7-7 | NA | ASSSKGTATGELF
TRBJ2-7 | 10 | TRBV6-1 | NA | ASSGDNNKQY
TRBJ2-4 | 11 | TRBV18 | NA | ASSHLAKNIQY